A single sample gave rise to the 22 T cell receptor beta chains below, sequenced in a study of beta chain features in type 1 diabetes. All of the isolated RNA was reverse transcribed, so expressed TCRB transcripts were sequenced. TCRdb keeps only in-frame clones here, not all; method: immunoSEQ multiplex PCR. Of just over 25,000 clones detected, about 45% appear once; the ten largest clones hold 0.25% to 0.35%. These receptors lack a known antigen. Whole-study results and caveats: Moderate yet significant TCRB CDR3 shortening was seen in Type 1 diabetes patients in all four CD4+ subsets.

Material for sequencing was stem cell memory CD4+ T cells from blood. The origin of the receptors is a young man with type 1 diabetes.

This sequence joins TRBV30 and TRBJ2-7; D uncertain. Trimming removed 2 bases from V and 3 bases from J, with 5 bases in between. This CDR3 contains 11 residues. CDR1 is GTSNPN, CDR2 SVGIG, per germline (reference sequence). In DNA form, the CDR3 reads TGTGCCTGGAGTCCCAACTACGAGCAGTACTTC. Translating it yields CAWSPNYEQYF.

The gene calls are TRBV6-1 and TRBJ2-7; 10 bases fit TRBD2. Germline values: CDR1 MNHNS, CDR2 SASEGT. The CDR3 consists of 16 residues. V shed 4 bases, J shed 1 base, and the junction held 7 bases outside the gene matches. DNA for the CDR3: TGTGCCAGCAGTGGAGGAGCTAGCGGGAGTTCCTACGAGCAGTACTTC. Its protein is CASSGGASGSSYEQYF.

This clone was detected only a few times. Its ends do not fully match the called genes, so a read error is possible. The rearrangement joins TRBV10-3 to TRBJ2-3, with D possibly TRBD1 on 6 matching bases. In germline, CDR1 is ENHRY, CDR2 SYGVKD. The CDR3 is 18 amino acids. This CDR3 is CAMSVGALTVTNTDTQYF. CDR3 coding DNA: TGTGCCATGAGTGTGGGGGCCCTCACGGTTACCAACACAGATACGCAGTATTTT.

This chain joins TRBV2 and TRBJ1-6; 7 bases agree with TRBD1. CDR3 size: 15 residues. Germline V CDR1 and CDR2: SNHLY, FYNNEI. The V gene end was trimmed by 6 bases and the J gene end by 10 bases; junction bases not matched to a gene: 12. The CDR3 reads CASRTDRAGNSPLHF. The CDR3 region has the DNA TGTGCCAGCAGGACAGACAGGGCAGGGAACTCACCCCTCCACTTT.

This rearrangement joins TRBV2 to TRBJ2-1; 11 positions agree with TRBD2. The V and J ends lost 7 bases and 1 base, in that order; junction bases with no gene match: 3. Germline loops: CDR1 SNHLY, CDR2 FYNNEI. This CDR3 comprises 15 residues. The CDR3 loop reads CASTSGGPSYNEQFF. The CDR3, as DNA: TGTGCCAGCACTAGCGGGGGGCCGTCCTACAATGAGCAGTTCTTC. The complete variable domain, with remaining parts taken from reference TRBV2 and TRBJ2-1, reads EPEVTQTPSHQVTQMGQEVILRCVPISNHLYFYWYRQILGQKVEFLVSFYNNEISEKSEIFDDQFSVERPDGSNFTLKIRSTKLEDSAMYFCASTSGGPSYNEQFFGPGTRLTVL.

The DNA for the CDR3 is TGTGCCAGCAGACGGACAGGGGGCGAGCAGTACTTC. Its protein product is CASRRTGGEQYF. The chain uses TRBV11-1 and TRBJ2-7; 10 nucleotides agree with TRBD1. Looked up from germline, CDR1 is SGHAT and CDR2 is FQDESV (reference sequence). The ends lost 6 bases at V and 6 bases at J; junction bases unmatched: 2. The CDR3 is 12 residues long.

This clone occurred a few times. The chain recombines TRBV29-1 with TRBJ2-3, with 10 bases lining up with TRBD1. The V gene's germline CDR1 is SQVTM and CDR2 ANQGSEA. V lost 7 bases and J lost 5; bases outside the gene matches: 6. CDR3 length equals 13 residues. This chain's CDR3 is CSAGQGVGDTQYF. DNA of the CDR3: TGCAGCGCCGGACAGGGGGTGGGAGATACGCAGTATTTT.

The rearrangement uses TRBV5-4 and TRBJ2-1, with TRBD1 identical over 10 bases. V trimming: 4 bases; J trimming: 4 bases; junction bases outside the gene matches: 2. The CDR3 extends over 14 amino acids. Germline V CDR1 and CDR2: SGHNT, YYREEE (reference sequence). This CDR3 reads CASSGGQGYNEQFF. Written as DNA, the CDR3 is TGTGCCAGCAGCGGGGGACAGGGGTACAATGAGCAGTTCTTC.

This clone occurred a few times. This chain uses TRBV5-4 with TRBJ2-1, with TRBD2 matching over 10 bases. CDR1 and CDR2 from the germline V gene are SGHNT and YYREEE (reference sequence). J gave up 5 bases and V 0 bases, and 5 bases lay outside the gene matches. This CDR3 region has 16 residues. For the CDR3, the DNA is TGTGCCAGCAGCTTGGGAGCTAGCGGGGGAAACAATGAGCAGTTCTTC. Amino acid sequence: CASSLGASGGNNEQFF.

This clone came up a few times. The genes are TRBV12-5 and TRBJ2-1; 10 nucleotides line up with TRBD2. Per the germline V gene, CDR1 is LGHNT and CDR2 is FRNRAP. V gave up 4 bases and J gave up 5 bases; unmatched junction bases: 11. The CDR3 contains 17 residues. CDR3 sequence (DNA): TGTGCTAGTGGTTATTTTATATCTAGCGGGAGCGACAATGAGCAGTTCTTC. Its protein is CASGYFISSGSDNEQFF.

This chain uses TRBV5-1 with TRBJ1-1, with TRBD1 matching 8 bases. This CDR3 is built from 16 residues. The germline V gene encodes CDR1 SGHRS and CDR2 YFSETQ. Germline trimming cut 0 bases from V and 1 base from J; bases unmatched to any gene: 5. In nucleotides, the CDR3 is TGCGCCAGCAGCTTGGCCCGACAGGGGACGAACACTGAAGCTTTCTTT. It translates to CASSLARQGTNTEAFF.

This chain links TRBV5-1 with TRBJ2-1; tentatively, D is TRBD2 (5 bases). V lost 4 bases to trimming and J lost 6 bases, with 20 bases between them. The CDR3 totals 16 residues. CDR1 and CDR2 (germline): SGHRS, YFSETQ. This chain's CDR3 is CASSPRPGLAANEQFF. The CDR3 DNA reads TGCGCCAGCAGCCCACGTCCCGGGCTAGCTGCCAATGAGCAGTTCTTC.

This chain uses TRBV10-3 with TRBJ2-1; 8 bases line up with TRBD2. The trim removed 4 bases at V and 0 bases at J, leaving 8 bases unmatched. CDR1 and CDR2 from the germline V gene are ENHRY and SYGVKD. This CDR3 spans 17 amino acids. CDR3 sequence: CAISVASGGSSYNEQFF. The CDR3 region has the DNA TGTGCCATCAGTGTGGCAAGCGGGGGAAGCTCCTACAATGAGCAGTTCTTC.

This chain joins TRBV25-1 and TRBJ1-2, with TRBD1 matching 7 bases. V lost 2 bases and J lost 6; bases outside the gene matches: 9. Looked up from germline, CDR1 is MGHDK and CDR2 is SYGVNS. This CDR3 is 15 amino acids long. DNA for the CDR3: TGTGCCAGCAGTGAAGATTCCAGTGGGACAGATGGCTACACCTTC. Translated: CASSEDSSGTDGYTF.

A few counts support this clone. The rearrangement uses TRBV7-9 and TRBJ2-3, with 8 bases fitting TRBD2. The CDR3 consists of 16 residues. Trimming took 1 base from V and 0 from J; bases not matched to a gene: 3. Germline loops: CDR1 SEHNR, CDR2 FQNEAQ (reference sequence). The CDR3: CASSLGAGASTDTQYF. CDR3 sequence (DNA): TGTGCCAGCAGCTTAGGAGCGGGGGCAAGCACAGATACGCAGTATTTT.

A few counts support this clone. The chain joins TRBV5-1 to TRBJ1-5, with D possibly TRBD1 on 5 matching bases. V lost 4 bases and J lost 0, with 11 bases in between. The CDR3 sequence is 15 residues long. Germline CDR1 is SGHRS and CDR2 is YFSETQ. CDR3 loop: CASSQDTHSNQPQHF. DNA of the CDR3: TGCGCCAGCAGCCAGGACACACATAGCAATCAGCCCCAGCATTTT.

The V gene is TRBV4-1, the J gene TRBJ1-2; possibly TRBD1 for D (5 bases). The germline CDR1 and CDR2 sequences are MGHRA and YSYEKL. CDR3 size: 16 residues. Trimming cost V 1 base and J 6 bases, with 18 bases left between them. CDR3 nucleotide sequence: TGCGCCAGCAGCCAAGGACCCCCGGGCCAGGGCCATGGCTACACCTTC. Translating gives CASSQGPPGQGHGYTF.

The chain uses TRBV5-6 and TRBJ1-5; D remains unclear. CDR3 size: 15 residues. Germline assignment: CDR1 SGHDT and CDR2 YYEEEE. Trimming pared 2 bases from V and 4 bases from J, leaving 13 bases between. CDR3 sequence reads: CASSLRGGRNQPQHF. CDR3 in DNA: TGTGCCAGCAGCTTACGGGGAGGAAGGAATCAGCCCCAGCATTTT. Filled out from reference TRBV5-6 and TRBJ1-5, the complete variable domain reads DAGVTQSPTHLIKTRGQQVTLRCSPKSGHDTVSWYQQALGQGPQFIFQYYEEEERQRGNFPDRFSGHQFPNYSSELNVNALLLGDSALYLCASSLRGGRNQPQHFGDGTRLSIL.

This clone was detected a few times. This rearrangement joins TRBV7-9 to TRBJ1-1, with 8 bases fitting TRBD1. Per the germline V gene, CDR1 is SEHNR and CDR2 is FQNEAQ (reference sequence). This CDR3 is 15 amino acids long. J gave up 4 bases and V 1 base, and 5 bases lay outside the gene matches. In DNA form, the CDR3 reads TGTGCCAGCAGCTTAGGACAGGGGCCGGGCACTGAAGCTTTCTTT. Translation: CASSLGQGPGTEAFF.

The rearrangement uses TRBV19 and TRBJ2-5, with D maybe TRBD2 (6 bases). The CDR3 sequence is 15 residues long. In germline, CDR1 is LNHDA, CDR2 SQIVND (reference sequence). The V end lost 5 bases, the J end lost 2 bases, and 15 bases lay between the germline ends. CDR3 coding DNA: TGTGCCAGTAGTGATAGGGGTAGCGGACAAGAGACCCAGTACTTC. Translation: CASSDRGSGQETQYF.

There are a few counts of this clone. The genes are TRBV5-1 and TRBJ2-3, with TRBD2 identical over 7 bases. J gave up 3 bases and V 3 bases, and 7 bases lay outside the gene matches. This CDR3 has 15 amino acids. Germline V gives CDR1 SGHRS, CDR2 YFSETQ. This chain's CDR3 is CASSSLTSQTDTQYF. Written as DNA, the CDR3 is TGCGCCAGCAGCTCCCTGACTAGCCAGACAGATACGCAGTATTTT.

The rearrangement joins TRBV19 to TRBJ1-2; possible D gene TRBD1, 5 bases. CDR3 size: 16 residues. V lost 1 base and J lost 1, with 13 bases in between. Per the germline V gene, CDR1 is LNHDA and CDR2 is SQIVND (reference sequence). The CDR3 bases are TGTGCCAGTAGTATAGCGGGAGGGGACCTTAACTATGGCTACACCTTC. This sequence encodes CASSIAGGDLNYGYTF.